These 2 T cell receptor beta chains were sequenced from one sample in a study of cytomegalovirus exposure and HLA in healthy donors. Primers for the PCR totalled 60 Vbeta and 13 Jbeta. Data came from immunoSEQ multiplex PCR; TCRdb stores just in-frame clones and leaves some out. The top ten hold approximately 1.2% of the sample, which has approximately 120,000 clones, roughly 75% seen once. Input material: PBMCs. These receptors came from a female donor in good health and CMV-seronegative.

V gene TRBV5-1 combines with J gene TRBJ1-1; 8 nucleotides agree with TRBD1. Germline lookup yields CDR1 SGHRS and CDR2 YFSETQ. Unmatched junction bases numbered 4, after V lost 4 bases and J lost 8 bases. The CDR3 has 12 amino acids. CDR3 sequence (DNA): TGCGCCAGCAGCCAGAGACAGGGGGAAGCTTTCTTT. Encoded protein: CASSQRQGEAFF.

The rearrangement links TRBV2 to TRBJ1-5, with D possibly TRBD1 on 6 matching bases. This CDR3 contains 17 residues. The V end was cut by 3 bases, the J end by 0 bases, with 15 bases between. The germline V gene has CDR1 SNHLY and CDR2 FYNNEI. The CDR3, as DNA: TGTGCCAGCAGTGATTACAGGGTGGAATATAGCAATCAGCCCCAGCATTTT. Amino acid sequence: CASSDYRVEYSNQPQHF. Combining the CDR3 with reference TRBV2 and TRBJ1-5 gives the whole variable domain EPEVTQTPSHQVTQMGQEVILRCVPISNHLYFYWYRQILGQKVEFLVSFYNNEISEKSEIFDDQFSVERPDGSNFTLKIRSTKLEDSAMYFCASSDYRVEYSNQPQHFGDGTRLSIL.